Presented here are 17 T cell receptor beta chains from one specimen sequenced in a study of shared clonotypes between healthy human individuals. Only in-frame clones appear in the TCRdb table, and some are missing; sequencing was by immunoSEQ multiplex PCR. This sample has under 1 million clones, with 92% found just once. Naive CD8 populations comprised CD45RO-negative cells positively selected for CCR7, excluding terminally differentiated effector memory CD45RA+ cells. What was sequenced was naive CD8+ T cells sorted from blood. The source of these receptors is a man aged 25 to 45 in good health.

The J gene is TRBJ2-2, the V gene TRBV27, with 9 bases that match TRBD2. Trimming took 2 bases from V and 4 from J; bases not matched to a gene: 2. This CDR3 is 15 amino acids long. Germline values: CDR1 MNHEY, CDR2 SMNVEV (reference sequence). The CDR3 sequence: CASSLILAGTGELFF. The CDR3 DNA reads as TGTGCCAGCAGTTTAATACTAGCGGGCACCGGGGAGCTGTTTTTT.

The rearrangement links TRBV27 to TRBJ2-7; no clear D. The CDR3 spans 14 residues. The V gene's germline CDR1 is MNHEY and CDR2 SMNVEV (reference sequence). Trimming left V 6 bases short and J 1 base short, with 13 bases between. The CDR3 DNA reads TGTGCCAGCAGATCCGCTCGGAGATCCTACGAGCAGTACTTC. Protein: CASRSARRSYEQYF.

The chain combines TRBV14 with TRBJ2-1; TRBD2 might be the D (5 bases). Germline V gene sequence: CDR1 SGHDN, CDR2 FVKESK. Deletions cut 4 bases from V and 4 bases from J, with 23 bases between. The CDR3 consists of 18 residues. The CDR3 is CASSLRLAAGQAYNEQFF. CDR3 nucleotide sequence: TGTGCCAGCAGCCTACGACTGGCGGCGGGTCAGGCTTACAATGAGCAGTTCTTC.

The chain recombines TRBV23-1 with TRBJ1-5, with TRBD1 matching over 7 bases. TRBV23-1 is labeled an ORF, and its function is uncertain. J gave up 3 bases and V 8 bases, and 16 bases lay outside the gene matches. The CDR3 has 17 residues. The CDR3 DNA reads TGCGCCAGCCGAGTCCTCCCAGGGGGACAACACAATCAGCCCCAGCATTTT. It yields the protein CASRVLPGGQHNQPQHF.

This chain links TRBV2 with TRBJ2-7; 10 positions agree with TRBD1. The V gene end was trimmed by 7 bases and the J gene end by 5 bases; junction bases not matched to a gene: 8. CDR3 length: 14 amino acids. Germline V gene data show CDR1 as SNHLY and CDR2 as FYNNEI. CDR3: CASTPGQGLHEQYF. The CDR3 region has the DNA TGTGCCAGCACACCGGGACAGGGGTTACACGAGCAGTACTTC.

This clone occurred once. The V gene is TRBV6-1, the J gene TRBJ2-6; no clear D. V was clipped by 4 bases and J by 8 bases, with 12 bases between them. Germline CDR1 reads MNHNS; CDR2 reads SASEGT. The CDR3 totals 14 residues. CDR3 in DNA: TGTGCCAGCAGTGGGACGGCCGGCACCAACGTCCTGACTTTC. This codes for CASSGTAGTNVLTF.

This clone has a single count. The V and J genes are TRBV7-2 and TRBJ2-2; TRBD2 matches at 7 bases. Germline assignment: CDR1 SGHTA and CDR2 FQGNSA. The CDR3 totals 15 residues. Germline trimming cut 2 bases from V and 4 bases from J; bases unmatched to any gene: 4. The CDR3 coding sequence is TGTGCCAGCAGCTTACCTAGCGGAGGCACCGGGGAGCTGTTTTTT. This translates into CASSLPSGGTGELFF.

This chain uses TRBV27 with TRBJ2-1, with D unclear. In germline, CDR1 is MNHEY, CDR2 SMNVEV (reference sequence). The CDR3 covers 13 residues. V was shortened by 4 bases and J by 5 bases, with 9 bases between the two germline ends. This chain's CDR3 is CASSSPTDNEQFF. CDR3 bases: TGTGCCAGCAGTTCACCGACCGACAATGAGCAGTTCTTC.

Notes on this clone: Additional DNA sequences in this sample encode the identical CDR3. CDR3 nucleotide sequence: TGTGCCAGCAGCTTGGGGGCCTACGAGCAGTACTTC. This gives the protein CASSLGAYEQYF. V gene TRBV5-4 combines with J gene TRBJ2-7; D is uncertain. The CDR3 is made up of 12 amino acids. V lost 0 bases and J lost 2, with 3 bases in between. Germline V gene data show CDR1 as SGHNT and CDR2 as YYREEE (reference sequence).

Only one count was recorded for this clone. The chain couples TRBV4-3 to TRBJ1-1; D unclear. Trimming pared 1 base from V and 1 base from J, leaving 7 bases between. The CDR3 is made up of 14 amino acids. The germline V gene has CDR1 LGHNA and CDR2 YSLEER. The CDR3 sequence is CASSQGLGNTEAFF. As DNA, the CDR3 is TGCGCCAGCAGCCAAGGTTTGGGGAACACTGAAGCTTTCTTT.

Concerning this clone itself: Distinct nucleotide sequences in the sample also encode this CDR3. The genes are TRBV29-1 and TRBJ2-7, with D possibly matching TRBD1 (5 bases). The CDR3 spans 13 residues. Germline assignment: CDR1 SQVTM and CDR2 ANQGSEA. The V end lost 4 bases, the J end lost 3 bases, and 13 bases lay between the germline ends. In DNA, the CDR3 is TGCAGCGTTGTGTTAGCAGGACACTACGAGCAGTACTTC. Residues: CSVVLAGHYEQYF.

The genes are TRBV19 and TRBJ2-2; 8 positions match TRBD2. V was clipped by 5 bases and J by 6 bases; unmatched bases: 8. CDR3 length: 15 residues. CDR1 LNHDA and CDR2 SQIVND come from the germline V gene (reference sequence). CDR3 nucleotides: TGTGCCAGTAGTCCCGTCGGGGGGGCGGCCGGGGAGCTGTTTTTT. Protein product: CASSPVGGAAGELFF.

The chain joins TRBV27 to TRBJ2-7; 7 positions match TRBD1. V gave up 9 bases and J gave up 3 bases; unmatched junction bases: 14. CDR1 and CDR2 (germline): MNHEY, SMNVEV (reference sequence). The CDR3 consists of 15 residues. The CDR3 loop reads CASNPTGSIGYEQYF. CDR3 bases: TGTGCCAGTAATCCGACAGGGTCCATCGGCTACGAGCAGTACTTC.

V and J are TRBV10-2 and TRBJ2-2; D is unresolved. The CDR3 covers 14 residues. CDR1 and CDR2 from the germline V gene are WSHSY and SAAADI. Deletions cut 2 bases from V and 6 bases from J, with 10 bases between. Here the CDR3 DNA reads TGCGCCAGCAGTGAGGGGCTAGTATCCGGGGAGCTGTTTTTT. Residues: CASSEGLVSGELFF.

This clone was seen only once. The rearrangement uses TRBV27 and TRBJ2-1; D uncertain. The CDR3 is made up of 15 amino acids. The V end lost 4 bases, the J end lost 12 bases, and 22 bases lay between the germline ends. The germline gives CDR1 MNHEY, CDR2 SMNVEV (reference sequence). CDR3 sequence reads: CASSSASDGNLWQFF. The CDR3 DNA follows: TGTGCCAGCAGTTCGGCTTCTGACGGCAACCTATGGCAGTTCTTC.

This rearrangement joins TRBV6-1 to TRBJ2-3; 8 positions agree with TRBD2. The length of the CDR3 is 17 residues. The V segment lost 1 base and the J segment 0 bases; nucleotides outside the gene matches: 6. CDR1 is MNHNS and CDR2 is SASEGT in the germline V gene. CDR3 sequence: CASSEDLGGRSTDTQYF. CDR3 sequence (DNA): TGTGCCAGCAGTGAAGACCTCGGCGGGAGGAGCACAGATACGCAGTATTTT.

This clone was observed once. The chain joins TRBV7-9 to TRBJ1-2, with 12 nucleotides matching TRBD1. The CDR3 is made up of 14 amino acids. The V segment lost 5 bases and the J segment 6 bases; nucleotides outside the gene matches: 4. Germline V CDR1 and CDR2: SEHNR, FQNEAQ (reference sequence). CDR3 sequence reads: CASSPRDRGHGYTF. CDR3 DNA: TGTGCCAGCAGCCCGAGGGACAGGGGGCATGGCTACACCTTC. The whole variable domain, filled in from reference TRBV7-9 and TRBJ1-2, reads DTGVSQNPRHKITKRGQNVTFRCDPISEHNRLYWYRQTLGQGPEFLTYFQNEAQLEKSRLLSDRFSAERPKGSFSTLEIQRTEQGDSAMYLCASSPRDRGHGYTFGSGTRLTVV.